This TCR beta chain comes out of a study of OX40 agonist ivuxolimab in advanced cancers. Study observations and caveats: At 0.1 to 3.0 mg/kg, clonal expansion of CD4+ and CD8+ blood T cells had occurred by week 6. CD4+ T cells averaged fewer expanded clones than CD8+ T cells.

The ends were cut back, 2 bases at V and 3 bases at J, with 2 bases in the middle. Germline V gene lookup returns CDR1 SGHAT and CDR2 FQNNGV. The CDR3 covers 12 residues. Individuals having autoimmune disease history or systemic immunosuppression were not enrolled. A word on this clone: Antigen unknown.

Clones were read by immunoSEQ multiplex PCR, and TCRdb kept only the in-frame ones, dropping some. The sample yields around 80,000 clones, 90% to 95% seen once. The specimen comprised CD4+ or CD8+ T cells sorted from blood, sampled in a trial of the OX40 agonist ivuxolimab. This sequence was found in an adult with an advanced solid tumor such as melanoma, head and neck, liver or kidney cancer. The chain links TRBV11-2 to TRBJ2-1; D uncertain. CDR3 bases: TGTGCCAGCAGCTTAAACTACAATGAGCAGTTCTTC. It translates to CASSLNYNEQFF.